The clone carrying this TCR beta chain was seen a handful of times. Its antigen is unknown. This record comes from a study of T-cell memory formation after mild COVID-19. Study-level points and caveats: Detection of some responders pre-infection suggested pre-existing cross-reactive memory T cells participated. Proof of SARS-CoV-2 specificity was absent for the second-wave clones that crested on day 37.

The authors produced TCR alpha and TCR beta cDNA libraries with sample barcodes and UMIs by 5'RACE using constant-segment primers. MiXCR, run by TCRdb on the 5' RACE reads, gives a single entry per CDR3 protein. The profile shows over 450,000 distinct CDR3 sequences, about a fifth of them singletons. The CDR3 runs to 14 residues. The V and J ends lost 4 bases and 5 bases, in that order; junction bases with no gene match: 5. Germline assignment: CDR1 SGHRS and CDR2 YFSETQ. Input material: PBMCs or a T cell subset sorted from them (not recorded which). This chain uses TRBV5-1 with TRBJ2-3; 9 nucleotides agree with TRBD1. This receptor was obtained from an adult woman who had mild COVID-19 (a few samples of this study predate the infection). Cell type and time point are not known. In DNA form, the CDR3 reads TGCGCCAGCAGCCCACAGGGGGCTAAAGATACGCAGTATTTT. Encoded protein: CASSPQGAKDTQYF.